The present T cell receptor (beta chain) was sequenced within a study of blood T cell repertoires in COVID-19. The method was immunoSEQ multiplex PCR; TCRdb's version includes in-frame clones alone and lacks a portion of them. The data contain about 140,000 clones, about four fifths of them singletons. From germline, CDR1 is SGHRS and CDR2 YFSETQ. V was pared by 2 bases and J by 9 bases, with 12 bases between. CDR3 length equals 13 residues. Recruits, aged roughly 18 to 95 years, lived in about two dozen US areas. The sequencing sample was made of PBMCs or T cells enriched from blood (not recorded which). This sequence originates from a woman aged 50 to 60 with acute COVID-19. The J gene is TRBJ2-1, the V gene TRBV5-1; D may be TRBD2 (6 bases). CDR3 in amino acids: CASSLPSEGEQFF. CDR3 nucleotide sequence: TGCGCCAGCAGCTTACCTAGCGAGGGTGAGCAGTTCTTC.